Described below is a single TCR beta chain sequence and its context. The data derive from a study of blood T cell repertoires in COVID-19. Study details: PBMCs, B-cell-depleted T cells, or T cells provided the cDNA or gDNA that made up the material.

Measured with immunoSEQ multiplex PCR; TCRdb has only the in-frame clones, and not every one. The sample holds about 210,000 clones; around 82% are singletons and the top ten take roughly 12%. CDR3 length: 14 residues. V lost 1 base and J lost 3, with 10 bases in between. Per germline, CDR1 LNHNV and CDR2 YYDKDF (reference sequence). The chain employs TRBV15 and TRBJ2-7, with D unclear. Material for sequencing was peripheral blood. The source is a woman between 40 and 55 years old with acute or convalescent COVID-19. CDR3 protein: CATSRAAKSYEQYF. For the CDR3, the DNA is TGTGCCACCAGCAGAGCCGCCAAGAGCTACGAGCAGTACTTC.